This T cell receptor beta chain was captured in a study of regulatory T cells in long-lasting Graves disease. General study results and limits: Persistent disease exhibited a predilection for TRBV28, TRBJ1-2 and TRBJ2-5.

To make TCR beta libraries, researchers used iRepertoire HTBI primers and Arm-PCR of CDR3 regions. TCRdb redid the calling of the multiplex PCR reads with MiXCR, one entry per CDR3 protein. The sample lists roughly 360,000 distinct CDR3 sequences; about 10% were seen once. This clonotype has ten or more counts. As yet, its antigen is unknown. Regarding time point: newly diagnosed GD, antithyroid drugs for less than 3 months. The TCR library was made from RNA that had been extracted from PBMCs in TRIzol. The CDR3 has 15 residues. The germline gives CDR1 MNHEY, CDR2 SMNVEV (reference sequence). Trimming took off 2 bases at V and 1 base at J, with 11 bases between the two ends. These data were also filed under a second study, of T cells in Graves' hyperthyroidism and ophthalmopathy. As reported in that work: Stable hyperthyroidism was separated from ophthalmopathy by a model based on 13 V-J features.

The receptor's source is a woman between 18 and 30 years old with Graves disease. The specimen was peripheral blood mononuclear cells (PBMCs), collected at new diagnosis, from a patient treated with antithyroid drugs. The rearrangement links TRBV27 to TRBJ1-2; perhaps TRBD1 as D (5 bases). In nucleotides, the CDR3 is TGTGCCAGCAGTTTAAGGGGACCGAGTAACTATGGCTACACCTTC. It is translated as CASSLRGPSNYGYTF.